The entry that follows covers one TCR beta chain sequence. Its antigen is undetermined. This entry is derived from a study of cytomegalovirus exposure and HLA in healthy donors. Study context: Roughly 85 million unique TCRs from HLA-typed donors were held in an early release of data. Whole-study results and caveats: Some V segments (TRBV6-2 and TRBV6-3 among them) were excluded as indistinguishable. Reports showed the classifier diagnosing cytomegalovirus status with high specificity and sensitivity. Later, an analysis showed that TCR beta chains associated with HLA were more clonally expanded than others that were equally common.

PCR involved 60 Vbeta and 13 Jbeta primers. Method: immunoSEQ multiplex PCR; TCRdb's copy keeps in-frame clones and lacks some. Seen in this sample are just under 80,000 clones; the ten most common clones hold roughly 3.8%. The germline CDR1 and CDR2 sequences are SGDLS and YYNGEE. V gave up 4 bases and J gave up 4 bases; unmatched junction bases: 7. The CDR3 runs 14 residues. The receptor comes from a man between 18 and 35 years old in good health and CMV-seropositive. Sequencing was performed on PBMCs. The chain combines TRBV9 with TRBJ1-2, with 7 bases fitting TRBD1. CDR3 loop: CASSTNRGGYGYTF. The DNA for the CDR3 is TGTGCCAGCAGCACGAACAGGGGCGGCTATGGCTACACCTTC.